This T cell receptor beta chain is drawn from a study of identical twins. A universal primer binding site was introduced by template switching. The final cDNA contained unique molecular identifiers. TCRdb called the 5' RACE reads again in MiXCR, with one record for every CDR3 protein. The data hold about 720,000 distinct CDR3 sequences, with roughly 20% observed a single time. This clonotype was found a few times. The antigen is not known. The CDR3 runs to 15 residues. Trimming took off 4 bases at V and 0 bases at J, with 9 bases between the two ends. Germline assignment: CDR1 SEHNR and CDR2 FQNEAQ (reference sequence). General observations from the study: Within monozygotic twins, out-of-frame TCR alpha sharing was underestimated by the models.

This sample also belongs to another study, concerning T cells expressing NK-cell markers.

Sequencing was carried out using PBMCs. This TCR came from a woman aged 18-30 years in good health. The genes are TRBV7-9 and TRBJ1-4; D may be TRBD1 (6 bases). CDR3 amino acids: CASSSNRATNEKLFF. The CDR3 DNA reads as TGTGCCAGCAGCTCGAACAGGGCAACTAATGAAAAACTGTTTTTT.